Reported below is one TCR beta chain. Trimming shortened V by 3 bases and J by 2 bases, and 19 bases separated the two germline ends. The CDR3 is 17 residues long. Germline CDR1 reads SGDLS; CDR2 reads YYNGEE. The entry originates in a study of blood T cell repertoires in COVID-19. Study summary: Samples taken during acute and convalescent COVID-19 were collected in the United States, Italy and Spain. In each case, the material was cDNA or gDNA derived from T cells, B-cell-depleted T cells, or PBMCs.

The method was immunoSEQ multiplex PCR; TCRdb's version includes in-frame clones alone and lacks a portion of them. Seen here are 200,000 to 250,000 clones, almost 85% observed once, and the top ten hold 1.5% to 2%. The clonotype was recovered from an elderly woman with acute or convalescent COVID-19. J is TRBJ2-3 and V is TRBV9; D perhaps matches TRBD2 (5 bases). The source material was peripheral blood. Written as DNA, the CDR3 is TGTGCCAGCAGCGATCCCCTAAAGGGAGACACCACAGATACGCAGTATTTT. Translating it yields CASSDPLKGDTTDTQYF.